These 21 T cell receptor beta chains originate from one sample sequenced in a study of CD8 T cells in ankylosing spondylitis. TCRdb analysed the 5' RACE reads with MiXCR anew, one entry per CDR3 protein. The repertoire includes 250,000 to 300,000 distinct CDR3 sequences, around 19% of them detected once, and less than 9% sits in the top ten. What was sequenced was blood, either unsorted or a sorted T cell fraction (not recorded which). The receptor source for this set is a male donor with ankylosing spondylitis or in good health (not recorded which).

The rearrangement uses TRBV11-1 and TRBJ2-1; 13 bases are a match to TRBD2. J gave up 0 bases and V 5 bases, and 13 bases lay outside the gene matches. The CDR3 runs 20 residues. The germline V gene has CDR1 SGHAT and CDR2 FQDESV (reference sequence). The CDR3 here is CASSPTSGGPVLSSYNEQFF. In DNA form, the CDR3 reads TGTGCCAGCAGCCCGACTAGCGGGGGGCCCGTCCTAAGCTCCTACAATGAGCAGTTCTTC.

This clonotype appeared a few times. V gene TRBV18 combines with J gene TRBJ1-1, with D possibly TRBD1 on 6 matching bases. This CDR3 has 14 residues. The V and J ends lost 4 bases and 6 bases respectively, with 15 bases between them. The germline V gene has CDR1 KGHSH and CDR2 LQKENI. The CDR3 DNA follows: TGTGCCAGCTCACAAGTCCAGGGGTTCTCTGAAGCTTTCTTT. It is translated as CASSQVQGFSEAFF.

This clonotype has more than one count but fewer than ten. The rearrangement joins TRBV28 to TRBJ2-3, with D possibly matching TRBD2 (5 bases). V was shortened by 7 bases and J by 2 bases, with 19 bases between the two germline ends. This CDR3 has 16 amino acids. CDR1 and CDR2 from the germline V gene are MDHEN and SYDVKM. The CDR3 loop reads CASTWSRGWITDTQYF. The CDR3 nucleotides read TGTGCCAGCACCTGGTCTCGGGGTTGGATCACAGATACGCAGTATTTT.

This clonotype was observed many times. This rearrangement joins TRBV7-2 to TRBJ2-3; 8 bases agree with TRBD2. This CDR3 comprises 16 residues. The germline V gene encodes CDR1 SGHTA and CDR2 FQGNSA. Trimming took 0 bases from V and 5 from J; bases not matched to a gene: 7. For the CDR3, the DNA is TGTGCCAGCAGCTTAGCGTCCGCGGGGGGAATAGATACGCAGTATTTT. Amino acid sequence: CASSLASAGGIDTQYF.

This clonotype was seen more than once but under ten times. J is TRBJ2-5 and V is TRBV2; a weak D match, TRBD2 (5 bases). V gave up 5 bases and J gave up 5 bases, with 12 bases separating them. CDR3 length equals 13 residues. Germline values: CDR1 SNHLY, CDR2 FYNNEI. CDR3 protein: CASSRAPGETQYF. The CDR3 DNA follows: TGTGCCAGCAGTAGGGCACCGGGGGAGACCCAGTACTTC. Supplemented by reference TRBV2 and TRBJ2-5, the full variable domain reads EPEVTQTPSHQVTQMGQEVILRCVPISNHLYFYWYRQILGQKVEFLVSFYNNEISEKSEIFDDQFSVERPDGSNFTLKIRSTKLEDSAMYFCASSRAPGETQYFGPGTRLLVL.

This clonotype was recorded many times. The chain combines TRBV10-3 with TRBJ2-3, with unresolved D. The CDR3 is 14 residues long. Trimming left V 3 bases short and J 4 bases short, with 11 bases between. Germline assignment: CDR1 ENHRY and CDR2 SYGVKD. The CDR3 region is CAISESKGSDTQYF. CDR3 bases: TGTGCCATCAGTGAAAGCAAGGGATCAGATACGCAGTATTTT.

This clonotype was observed a handful of times. The chain uses TRBV25-1 and TRBJ2-7; either TRBD1 or TRBD2 may fit D (5 bases each). This CDR3 is built from 15 residues. The germline CDR1 and CDR2 sequences are MGHDK and SYGVNS. The V and J ends lost 6 bases and 0 bases respectively, with 15 bases between them. The CDR3 spells CASRGVWAASYEQYV. In DNA form, the CDR3 reads TGTGCCAGCAGGGGGGTTTGGGCAGCCTCCTACGAGCAGTACGTC.

The J gene is TRBJ1-1, the V gene TRBV5-1; TRBD1 is a possible D gene (6 bases). Germline values: CDR1 SGHRS, CDR2 YFSETQ. The CDR3 runs 16 residues. Trimming shortened V by 3 bases and J by 4 bases, and 19 bases separated the two germline ends. CDR3 nucleotides: TGCGCCAGCAGCTCAACAGGGACTGGTTTGAGCACTGAAGCTTTCTTT. Protein: CASSSTGTGLSTEAFF.

The chain employs TRBV20-1 and TRBJ2-3, with 9 bases matching TRBD2. The V gene's germline CDR1 is DFQATT and CDR2 SNEGSKA (reference sequence). The V and J ends lost 7 bases and 2 bases, in that order; junction bases with no gene match: 4. The CDR3 totals 13 residues. This CDR3 reads CSGGLAHTDTQYF. The CDR3 DNA reads TGCAGTGGGGGACTAGCTCACACAGATACGCAGTATTTT.

This clonotype was observed a few times. This chain links TRBV12-3 or TRBV12-4 with TRBJ2-3; possible D gene TRBD2, 6 bases. The CDR3 covers 15 residues. Trimming pared 3 bases from V and 1 base from J, leaving 11 bases between. The CDR3 region is CASSFGGLRTDTQYF. The CDR3 coding sequence is TGTGCCAGCAGTTTTGGGGGACTCCGCACAGATACGCAGTATTTT.

This clonotype was counted only a few times. The CDR3 spells CASSQEPSGRWNEQFF. The CDR3 DNA reads as TGTGCCAGCAGCCAAGAGCCTAGCGGGAGATGGAATGAGCAGTTCTTC. The V and J genes are TRBV3-1 and TRBJ2-1; TRBD2 aligns across 10 bases. V shed 0 bases, J shed 7 bases, and the junction held 6 bases outside the gene matches. Germline assignment: CDR1 LGHDT and CDR2 YNNKEL (reference sequence). The CDR3 totals 16 residues.

This clonotype was detected many times. The J gene is TRBJ2-5, the V gene TRBV27, with 11 nucleotides matching TRBD2. Trimming removed 7 bases from V and 3 bases from J; junction bases left unmatched: 7. Per germline, CDR1 MNHEY and CDR2 SMNVEV (reference sequence). This CDR3 has 15 amino acids. The CDR3 sequence is CASTALAGGKETQYF. The CDR3 region has the DNA TGTGCCAGCACCGCGCTAGCGGGGGGCAAAGAGACCCAGTACTTC.

This clonotype has just a few counts. The rearrangement joins TRBV5-1 to TRBJ1-1; possible D gene TRBD1, 5 bases. V lost 4 bases, J lost 7 bases, and 17 bases lay in between. This CDR3 contains 14 residues. Germline CDR1 reads SGHRS; CDR2 reads YFSETQ. The chain's CDR3 is CASSQGATLREAFF. The DNA of the CDR3 is TGCGCCAGCAGCCAGGGTGCGACCTTGCGTGAAGCTTTCTTT. Together with reference TRBV5-1 and TRBJ1-1, the CDR3 gives the full variable domain: KAGVTQTPRYLIKTRGQQVTLSCSPISGHRSVSWYQQTPGQGLQFLFEYFSETQRNKGNFPGRFSGRQFSNSRSEMNVSTLELGDSALYLCASSQGATLREAFFGQGTRLTVV.

This clonotype came up a few times. The CDR3 DNA reads as TGTGCCACCAGCGGACGGATGGGCAGTCAGCCCCAGCATTTT. Residues: CATSGRMGSQPQHF. The chain combines TRBV24-1 with TRBJ1-5; D gene ambiguous. V lost 7 bases to trimming and J lost 6 bases, with 15 bases between them. The CDR3 has 14 residues. Germline CDR1 reads KGHDR; CDR2 reads SFDVKD.

This clonotype was observed a handful of times. The rearrangement links TRBV20-1 to TRBJ2-5, with a tentative D call TRBD1 (6 bases). Germline CDR1 DFQATT, CDR2 SNEGSKA (reference sequence). This CDR3 has 13 residues. V was shortened by 5 bases and J by 0 bases, with 10 bases between the two germline ends. The DNA of the CDR3 is TGCAGTGCTGAAAGGACAGACCAAGAGACCCAGTACTTC. This encodes CSAERTDQETQYF.

In its sample, this clonotype was seen a few times. The V and J genes are TRBV6-1 and TRBJ1-2, with TRBD1 matching 7 bases. Germline CDR1 is MNHNS and CDR2 is SASEGT. The V and J ends lost 6 bases and 5 bases, in that order; junction bases with no gene match: 15. The CDR3 has 16 residues. The CDR3 region is CASSRGQALVSYGYTF. The DNA of the CDR3 is TGTGCCAGCAGCCGAGGACAGGCCTTGGTTAGTTATGGCTACACCTTC.

This clonotype appeared once. The V gene is TRBV3-1, the J gene TRBJ1-2, with 8 bases that match TRBD1. V trimming: 4 bases; J trimming: 12 bases; junction bases outside the gene matches: 16. CDR1 and CDR2 from the germline V gene are LGHDT and YNNKEL (reference sequence). The CDR3 loop spans 15 amino acids. This chain's CDR3 is CASSPGQGPLSGHTF. CDR3 bases: TGTGCCAGCAGCCCCGGACAGGGCCCACTCAGCGGCCACACCTTC.

There are a few counts of this clonotype. The chain is built from TRBV7-8 and TRBJ2-1; TRBD2 aligns across 7 bases. The CDR3 runs to 18 residues. V dropped 5 bases and J dropped 10; count of bases not matched to a gene: 23. The germline V gene has CDR1 SGHVS and CDR2 FQNEAQ. CDR3 in DNA: TGTGCCAGCAGCCCCGGGGTAGCGGGCGGGGTCGGGGCTGGCGAGCAGTTCTTC. It encodes CASSPGVAGGVGAGEQFF.

A few counts support this clonotype. This rearrangement joins TRBV4-1 to TRBJ2-7; 8 bases align to TRBD2. After removal of 3 bases from V and 0 bases from J, the junction contained 7 bases not matched to a gene. CDR3 length equals 16 residues. The germline V gene has CDR1 MGHRA and CDR2 YSYEKL. The CDR3 loop reads CASSQNPGTSSYEQYV. In DNA form, the CDR3 reads TGCGCCAGCAGCCAGAATCCCGGGACTAGCTCCTACGAGCAGTACGTC.

This clonotype was seen a few times. The chain is built from TRBV3-1 and TRBJ1-1; 10 nucleotides agree with TRBD1. Per the germline V gene, CDR1 is LGHDT and CDR2 is YNNKEL (reference sequence). This CDR3 is 16 amino acids long. V was clipped by 1 base and J by 5 bases; unmatched bases: 7. The CDR3 DNA reads as TGTGCCAGCAGCCAAGGTGGGACAGGGGTTAGGACTGAAGCTTTCTTT. Residues: CASSQGGTGVRTEAFF.

This clonotype turned up a few times. This chain connects TRBV11-2 to TRBJ2-5, with unresolved D. The CDR3 sequence is 13 residues long. The germline V gene has CDR1 SGHAT and CDR2 FQNNGV. Trimming took off 4 bases at V and 4 bases at J, with 10 bases between the two ends. DNA for the CDR3: TGTGCCAGCAGCTCCAACTACGGAGAGACCCAGTACTTC. Its protein product is CASSSNYGETQYF.